Only a few counts were recorded for the clone carrying this T cell receptor (beta chain). This entry is derived from a study of blood T cells in healthy people across ages. PCR was performed a second time for about 7 to 11 cycles using a sample-barcoded 5' primer and a J-beta primer mix. Using its own MiXCR run on the 5' RACE reads, TCRdb lists one record per CDR3 protein. The repertoire includes fewer than 2 million distinct CDR3 sequences, 39% of them detected once, and roughly 23% sits in the top ten. Germline V CDR1 and CDR2: SGHAT, FQDESV (reference sequence). Trimming removed 5 bases at V and 0 bases at J, with 14 bases between. This CDR3 comprises 17 residues.

This sequence joins TRBV11-1 and TRBJ2-6, with D possibly matching TRBD2 (5 bases). The sample was blood. The TCR originated in a human donor in good health. CDR3 coding DNA: TGTGCCAGCAGCGTTGGACGGAGGAGCTCTGGGGCCAACGTCCTGACTTTC. Translation gives CASSVGRRSSGANVLTF.